The present T cell receptor (beta chain) was sequenced within a study of blood T cell repertoires in COVID-19 (TCRdb year 2020). Notes on the research overall: Samples from collaborators originated in the United States, Italy and Spain and spanned both the acute and convalescent phases of COVID-19. The material from the prospective study consisted of cDNA or gDNA derived from T cells, B-cell-depleted T cells, or PBMCs. The dataset comprised deeply sampled blood TCRbeta repertoires from subjects exposed to, actively infected with, or recovered from COVID-19. The repertoires were released in a freely available public database intended as a resource for research on the immune response to SARS-CoV-2. The samples were drawn from the first 160 participants of the ongoing ImmuneRACE study and from some 1,300 subjects provided by 6 global collaborators. Sample metadata almost always included a de-identified subject ID, COVID-19 status, age in years and sex. Where HLA class I and class II types were available, the types were taken from metadata supplied by the sample provider, not from assay-based typing. What the research found in general, with its limitations: The quantity of clinical and demographic metadata differed by source and by participant and was supplied without curation.

As regards this clone: The clone's antigen remains unknown. No quality values exist for individual bases; no much larger clone is one base distant.

The immunoSEQ Assay, a bias-controlled multiplex PCR, was used to amplify TCRbeta CDR3 regions from genomic DNA. For the original study's pipeline: Nucleated cell counts per sample were estimated from amplification of reference gene primers within the assay. Sequence reads were collapsed and filtered to measure the absolute abundance of every unique TCRbeta CDR3 rearrangement. For each sample, productive Simpson clonality was calculated as the square root of Simpson's diversity index over productive rearrangements. Here the immuneACCESS table is served through TCRdb, limited to in-frame sequences with V and J called. Missing clones are a known gap in these copies; in checked studies unresolved V genes cover under half, and the rest lacks a known reason. That table is the source of V, J and clone size, and D and trimming were worked out from the DNA. The sample profile shows more than 25,000 clones; around 96% of them were found once. About 4.1% of the sample comes from the top ten.

The CDR3, from cysteine to phenylalanine, totals 16 residues. The sequence is cut down to CDR3 DNA, 48 bases in frame from base 1. Trimming removed 2 bases from V and 0 bases from J, leaving 11 bases between the germline ends. CDR1 MNHEY and CDR2 SMNVEV were looked up in the germline V gene (reference sequence). The collaborating institutions used their own protocols to collect whole blood in K2EDTA tubes. For TCRbeta analysis, collaborators shipped samples as frozen whole blood, isolated PBMCs, or DNA extracted from either of those sample types. This clonotype was obtained from a human donor with active COVID-19. The donor label of this sample is uncertain. Specimen: peripheral blood. The sequence is built from TRBV27 and TRBJ1-5; the D gene identity is not certain. The CDR3 has the sequence CASSLKARYSNQPQHF. The nucleotide sequence is given as TGTGCCAGCAGTTTAAAGGCGCGGTATAGCAATCAGCCCCAGCATTTT.